The clone carrying this T cell receptor beta chain was detected ten times or more. This sample was taken from a study of T-cell memory formation after mild COVID-19. CDR3 length equals 17 residues. The germline V gene has CDR1 KGHDR and CDR2 SFDVKD. Trimming removed 4 bases from V and 4 bases from J; junction bases left unmatched: 13. A single record per CDR3 protein comes from TCRdb applying MiXCR to the 5' RACE reads. The repertoire holds some 180,000 distinct CDR3 sequences, with less than 20% as singletons. This TCR came from a young man who had mild COVID-19 (a few samples of this study predate the infection). Cell type and time point are not known. Specimen: PBMCs or a T cell subset sorted from them (not recorded which). V and J are TRBV24-1 and TRBJ1-1; TRBD1 matches at 8 bases. CDR3 protein: CATSELLRDRFITEAFF. The DNA for the CDR3 is TGTGCCACCAGTGAACTGCTCCGGGACAGGTTTATCACTGAAGCTTTCTTT.